Listed here is a single T cell receptor beta chain. This specimen belongs to a study of T cells in localized non-small cell lung cancer. Produced via immunoSEQ multiplex PCR; TCRdb's table is partial and in-frame only. Of about 82,000 clones listed, about 78% were seen once; the top ten hold roughly 19%. The ends were cut back, 4 bases at V and 6 bases at J, with 12 bases in the middle. The CDR3 has 14 residues. The germline V gene encodes CDR1 KGHSH and CDR2 LQKENI. The chain has TRBV18 and TRBJ2-2; D may be TRBD1 (5 bases). The TCR comes from a man aged 35 to 70 with stage II squamous cell lung carcinoma. Source: PBMCs, taken before any cancer treatment. CDR3 sequence reads: CASSRLKGSGELFF. CDR3 bases: TGTGCCAGCTCACGGTTGAAGGGGTCCGGGGAGCTGTTTTTT.